This T cell receptor (beta chain) derives from a study of control samples from healthy donors and cancer patients. The CDR3 extends over 16 amino acids. The junction had 11 bases not matched to a gene; V was cut back by 3 bases and J by 4 bases. Germline V gene data show CDR1 as SGHTA and CDR2 as FQGNSA. Only in-frame clones appear in the TCRdb table, and some are missing; sequencing was by immunoSEQ multiplex PCR. The sample holds roughly 160,000 clones, about 95% seen once. This TCR was recovered from a man in his 60s with colorectal cancer. The genes are TRBV7-2 and TRBJ2-7; TRBD1 matches 8 bases. The source material was PBMCs. CDR3 residues: CASSLGSDRAGYEQYF. CDR3 bases: TGTGCCAGCAGCTTGGGGTCGGACAGGGCAGGGTACGAGCAGTACTTC.